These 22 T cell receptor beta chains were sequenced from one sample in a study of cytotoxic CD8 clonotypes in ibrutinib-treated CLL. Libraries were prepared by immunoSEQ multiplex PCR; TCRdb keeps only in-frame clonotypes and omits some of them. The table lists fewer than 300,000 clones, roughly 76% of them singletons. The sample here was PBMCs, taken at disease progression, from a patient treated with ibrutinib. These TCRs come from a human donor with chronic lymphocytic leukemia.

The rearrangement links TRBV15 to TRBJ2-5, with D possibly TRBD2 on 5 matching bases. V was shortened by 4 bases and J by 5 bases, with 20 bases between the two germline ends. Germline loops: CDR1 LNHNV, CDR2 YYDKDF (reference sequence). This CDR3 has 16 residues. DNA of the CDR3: TGTGCCACCAGCACTGGATCTTACGGGGAAGTGGAGACCCAGTACTTC. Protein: CATSTGSYGEVETQYF.

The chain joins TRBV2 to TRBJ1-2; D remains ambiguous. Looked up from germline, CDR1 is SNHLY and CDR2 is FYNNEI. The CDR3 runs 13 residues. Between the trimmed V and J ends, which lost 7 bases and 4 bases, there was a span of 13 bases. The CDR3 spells CASISIRGYGYTF. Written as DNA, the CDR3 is TGTGCCAGCATCTCGATACGGGGCTATGGCTACACCTTC.

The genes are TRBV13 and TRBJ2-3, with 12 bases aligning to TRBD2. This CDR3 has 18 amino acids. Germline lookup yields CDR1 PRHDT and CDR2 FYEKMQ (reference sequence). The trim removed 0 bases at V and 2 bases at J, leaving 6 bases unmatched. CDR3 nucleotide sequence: TGTGCCAGCAGCTTAGGTTGGACTAGCGGGACACTCACAGATACGCAGTATTTT. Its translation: CASSLGWTSGTLTDTQYF.

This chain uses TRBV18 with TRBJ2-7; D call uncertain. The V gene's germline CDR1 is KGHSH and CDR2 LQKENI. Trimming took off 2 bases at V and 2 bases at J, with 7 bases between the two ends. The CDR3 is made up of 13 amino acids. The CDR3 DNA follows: TGTGCCAGCTCACCAAATCGACCCTACGAGCAGTACTTC. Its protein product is CASSPNRPYEQYF.

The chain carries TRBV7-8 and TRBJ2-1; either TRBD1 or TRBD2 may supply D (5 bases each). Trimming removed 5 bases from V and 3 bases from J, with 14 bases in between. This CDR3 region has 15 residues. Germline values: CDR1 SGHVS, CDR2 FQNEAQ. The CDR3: CASSIPGPHYNEQFF. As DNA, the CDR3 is TGTGCCAGCAGCATCCCGGGGCCTCACTACAATGAGCAGTTCTTC.

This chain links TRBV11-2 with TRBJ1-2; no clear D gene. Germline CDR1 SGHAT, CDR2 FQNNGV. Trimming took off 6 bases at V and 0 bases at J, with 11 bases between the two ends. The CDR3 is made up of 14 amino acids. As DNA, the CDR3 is TGTGCCAGCAGAGTCCCGGGCCCTAACTATGGCTACACCTTC. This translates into CASRVPGPNYGYTF.

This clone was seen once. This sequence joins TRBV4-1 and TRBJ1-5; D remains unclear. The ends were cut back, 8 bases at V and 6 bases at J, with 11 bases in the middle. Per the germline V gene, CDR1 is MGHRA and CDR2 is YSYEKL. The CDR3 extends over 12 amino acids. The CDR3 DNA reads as TGCGCCAGCGGTTCCCCGGGTCAGCCCCAGCATTTT. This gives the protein CASGSPGQPQHF.

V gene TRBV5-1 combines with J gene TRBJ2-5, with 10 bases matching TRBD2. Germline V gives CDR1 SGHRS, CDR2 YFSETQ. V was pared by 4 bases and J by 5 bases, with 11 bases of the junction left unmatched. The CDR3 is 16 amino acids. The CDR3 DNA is TGCGCCAGCAGCGAAGCCGGGGGGACTAGCGCCGAGACCCAGTACTTC. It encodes CASSEAGGTSAETQYF.

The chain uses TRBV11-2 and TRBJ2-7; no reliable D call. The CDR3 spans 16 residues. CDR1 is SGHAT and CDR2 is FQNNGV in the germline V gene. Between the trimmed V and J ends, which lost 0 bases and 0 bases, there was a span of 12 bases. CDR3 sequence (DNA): TGTGCCAGCAGCTTAGAACAGACGCGGAGCTCCTACGAGCAGTACTTC. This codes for CASSLEQTRSSYEQYF.

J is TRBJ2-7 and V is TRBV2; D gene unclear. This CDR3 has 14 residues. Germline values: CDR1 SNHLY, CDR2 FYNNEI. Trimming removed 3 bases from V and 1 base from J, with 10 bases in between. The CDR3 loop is CASSERLLSYEQYF. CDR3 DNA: TGTGCCAGCAGTGAGCGGTTGCTTTCCTACGAGCAGTACTTC.

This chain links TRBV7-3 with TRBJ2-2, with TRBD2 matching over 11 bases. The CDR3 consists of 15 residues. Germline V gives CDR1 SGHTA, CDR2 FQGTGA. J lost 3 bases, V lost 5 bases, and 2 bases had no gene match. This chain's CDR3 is CASSPGLADTGELFF. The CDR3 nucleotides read TGTGCCAGCAGCCCGGGACTAGCGGACACCGGGGAGCTGTTTTTT.

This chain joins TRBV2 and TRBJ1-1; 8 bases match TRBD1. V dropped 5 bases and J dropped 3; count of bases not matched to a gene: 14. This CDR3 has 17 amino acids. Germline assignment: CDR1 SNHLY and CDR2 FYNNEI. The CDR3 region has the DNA TGTGCCAGCAGTTCTATTACCAGACAGGGGCGGGACACTGAAGCTTTCTTT. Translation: CASSSITRQGRDTEAFF.

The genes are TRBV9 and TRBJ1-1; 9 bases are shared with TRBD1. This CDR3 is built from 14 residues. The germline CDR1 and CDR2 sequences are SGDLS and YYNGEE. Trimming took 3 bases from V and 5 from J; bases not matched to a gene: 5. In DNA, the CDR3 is TGTGCCAGCAGCGCGACAGGGGGGTGGACTGAAGCTTTCTTT. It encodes CASSATGGWTEAFF.

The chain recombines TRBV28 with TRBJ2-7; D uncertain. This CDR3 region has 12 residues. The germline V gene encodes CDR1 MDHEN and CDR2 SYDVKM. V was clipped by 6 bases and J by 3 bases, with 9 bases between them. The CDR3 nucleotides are TGTGCCAGCAGCCTACCATTCTACGAGCAGTACTTC. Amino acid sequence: CASSLPFYEQYF.

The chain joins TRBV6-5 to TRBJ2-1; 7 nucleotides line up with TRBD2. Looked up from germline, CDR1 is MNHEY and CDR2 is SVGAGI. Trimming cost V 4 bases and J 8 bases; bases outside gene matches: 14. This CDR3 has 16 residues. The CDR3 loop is CASSSGTSAPNYEQFF. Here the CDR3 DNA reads TGTGCCAGCAGTTCTGGTACTAGCGCCCCAAACTATGAGCAGTTCTTC.

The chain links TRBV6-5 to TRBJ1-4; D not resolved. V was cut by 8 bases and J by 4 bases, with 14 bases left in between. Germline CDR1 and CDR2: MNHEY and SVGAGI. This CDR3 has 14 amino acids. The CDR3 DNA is TGTGCCAGCGGCGTCGGAGGGTTTAATGAAAAACTGTTTTTT. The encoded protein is CASGVGGFNEKLFF.

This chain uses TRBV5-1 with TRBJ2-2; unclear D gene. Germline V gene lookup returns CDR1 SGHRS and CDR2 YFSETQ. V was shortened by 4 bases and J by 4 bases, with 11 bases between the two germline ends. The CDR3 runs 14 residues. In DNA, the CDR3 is TGCGCCAGCAGCCCTCCCTCAGGCACCGGGGAGCTGTTTTTT. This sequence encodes CASSPPSGTGELFF.

The CDR3 region has the DNA TGCAGTGCTGGCCGGGACACGGAGCAGTACTTC. Its translation is CSAGRDTEQYF. This chain joins TRBV20-1 and TRBJ2-7, with D possibly being TRBD1 (6 bases). V lost 5 bases and J 7 bases, leaving 12 bases between the germline ends. Germline assignment: CDR1 DFQATT and CDR2 SNEGSKA (reference sequence). The CDR3 spans 11 residues.

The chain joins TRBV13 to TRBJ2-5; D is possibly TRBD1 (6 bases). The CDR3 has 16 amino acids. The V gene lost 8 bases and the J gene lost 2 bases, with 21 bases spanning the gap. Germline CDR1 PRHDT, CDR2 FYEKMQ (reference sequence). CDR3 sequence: CASEPARQANQETQYF. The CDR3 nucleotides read TGTGCCAGCGAGCCAGCCCGACAGGCGAATCAAGAGACCCAGTACTTC.

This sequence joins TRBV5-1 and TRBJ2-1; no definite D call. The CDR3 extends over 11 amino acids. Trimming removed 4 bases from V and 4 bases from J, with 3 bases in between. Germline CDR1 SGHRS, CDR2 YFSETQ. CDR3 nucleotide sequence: TGCGCCAGCAGCGCTTACAATGAGCAGTTCTTC. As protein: CASSAYNEQFF. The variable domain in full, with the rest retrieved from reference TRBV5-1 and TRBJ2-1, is KAGVTQTPRYLIKTRGQQVTLSCSPISGHRSVSWYQQTPGQGLQFLFEYFSETQRNKGNFPGRFSGRQFSNSRSEMNVSTLELGDSALYLCASSAYNEQFFGPGTRLTVL.

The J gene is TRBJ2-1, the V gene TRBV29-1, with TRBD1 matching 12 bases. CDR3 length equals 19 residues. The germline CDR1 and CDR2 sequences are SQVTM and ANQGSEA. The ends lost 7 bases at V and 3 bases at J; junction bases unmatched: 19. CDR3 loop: CSGDSSPGTGGAGYNEQFF. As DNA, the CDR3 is TGCAGCGGCGATAGTTCTCCCGGGACAGGGGGCGCTGGCTACAATGAGCAGTTCTTC.

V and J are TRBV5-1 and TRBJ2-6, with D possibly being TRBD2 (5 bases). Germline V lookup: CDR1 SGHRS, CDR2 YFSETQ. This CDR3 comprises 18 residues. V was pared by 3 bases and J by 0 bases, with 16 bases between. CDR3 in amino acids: CASSSLGRRSSGANVLTF. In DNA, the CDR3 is TGCGCCAGCAGCTCTTTAGGCAGGAGGAGCTCTGGGGCCAACGTCCTGACTTTC.